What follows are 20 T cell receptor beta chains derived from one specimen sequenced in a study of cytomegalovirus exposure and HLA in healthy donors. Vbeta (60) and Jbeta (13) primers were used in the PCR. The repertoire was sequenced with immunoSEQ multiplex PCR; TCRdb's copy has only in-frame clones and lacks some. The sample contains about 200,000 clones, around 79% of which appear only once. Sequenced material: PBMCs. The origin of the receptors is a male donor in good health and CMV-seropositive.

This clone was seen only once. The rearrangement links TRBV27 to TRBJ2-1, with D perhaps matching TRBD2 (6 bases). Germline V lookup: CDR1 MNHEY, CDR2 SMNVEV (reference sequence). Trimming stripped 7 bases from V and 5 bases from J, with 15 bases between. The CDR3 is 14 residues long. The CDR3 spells CASTPSVTHNEQFF. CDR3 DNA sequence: TGTGCCAGCACCCCTAGCGTTACTCACAATGAGCAGTTCTTC.

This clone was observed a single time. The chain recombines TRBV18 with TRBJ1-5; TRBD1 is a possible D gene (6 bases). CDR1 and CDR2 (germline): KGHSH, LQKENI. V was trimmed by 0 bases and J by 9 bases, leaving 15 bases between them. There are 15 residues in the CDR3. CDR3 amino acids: CASSPPEDSARPQHF. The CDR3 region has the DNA TGTGCCAGCTCACCACCGGAGGACAGCGCTCGGCCCCAGCATTTT.

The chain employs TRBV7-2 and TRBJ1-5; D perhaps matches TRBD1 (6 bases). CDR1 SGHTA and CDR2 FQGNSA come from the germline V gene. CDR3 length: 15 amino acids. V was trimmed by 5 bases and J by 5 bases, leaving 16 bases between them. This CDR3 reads CASSPIDRLHQPQHF. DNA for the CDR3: TGTGCCAGCAGCCCGATAGACAGGTTGCATCAGCCCCAGCATTTT.

In DNA form, the CDR3 reads TGTGCCAGCCGAGACAGGGGGTACCAAAACATTCAGTACTTC. Protein: CASRDRGYQNIQYF. This rearrangement joins TRBV6-1 to TRBJ2-4; 9 bases are a match to TRBD1. From germline, CDR1 is MNHNS and CDR2 SASEGT. CDR3 size: 14 residues. Losses at the gene ends were 8 bases for V and 5 bases for J; bases not matched to a gene: 7.

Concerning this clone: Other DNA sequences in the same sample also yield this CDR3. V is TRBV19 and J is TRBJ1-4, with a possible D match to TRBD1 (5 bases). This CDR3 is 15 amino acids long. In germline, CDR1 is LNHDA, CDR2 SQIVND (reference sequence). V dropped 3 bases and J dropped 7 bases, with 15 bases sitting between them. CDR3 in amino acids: CASSIGQGVGEKLFF. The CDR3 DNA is TGTGCCAGTAGTATTGGTCAGGGCGTCGGTGAAAAACTGTTTTTT.

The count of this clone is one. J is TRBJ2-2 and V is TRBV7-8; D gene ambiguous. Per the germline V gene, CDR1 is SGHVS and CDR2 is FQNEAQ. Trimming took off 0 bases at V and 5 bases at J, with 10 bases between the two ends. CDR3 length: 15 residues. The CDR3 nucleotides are TGTGCCAGCAGCTTAGCGACATACAAGACCGGGGAGCTGTTTTTT. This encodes CASSLATYKTGELFF.

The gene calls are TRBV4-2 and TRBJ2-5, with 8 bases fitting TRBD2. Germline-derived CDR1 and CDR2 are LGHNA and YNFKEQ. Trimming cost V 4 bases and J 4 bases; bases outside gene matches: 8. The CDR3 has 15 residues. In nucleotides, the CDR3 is TGTGCCAGCAGCCGCCCCGGGGGGGAAGGAGAGACCCAGTACTTC. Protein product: CASSRPGGEGETQYF.

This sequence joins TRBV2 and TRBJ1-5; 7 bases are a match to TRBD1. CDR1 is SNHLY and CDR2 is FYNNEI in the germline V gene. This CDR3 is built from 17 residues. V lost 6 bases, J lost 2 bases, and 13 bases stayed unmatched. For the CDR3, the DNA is TGTGCCAGCAGACGGGGGAACAGGGGAGGTGGCAATCAGCCCCAGCATTTT. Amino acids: CASRRGNRGGGNQPQHF.

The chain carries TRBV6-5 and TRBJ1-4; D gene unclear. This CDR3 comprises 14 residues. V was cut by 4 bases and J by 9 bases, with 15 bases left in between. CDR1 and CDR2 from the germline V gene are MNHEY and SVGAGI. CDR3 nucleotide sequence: TGTGCCAGCAGTTCCGACACGTCGCTTAAAAAACTGTTTTTT. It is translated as CASSSDTSLKKLFF.

The CDR3 coding sequence is TGTGCCATCAGTGAGCCCTCCAGGGGCACTGGAAACACCATATATTTT. Its protein product is CAISEPSRGTGNTIYF. The rearrangement joins TRBV10-3 to TRBJ1-3; maybe TRBD1 (6 bases). Germline values: CDR1 ENHRY, CDR2 SYGVKD. CDR3 length: 16 amino acids. Trimming shortened V by 2 bases and J by 2 bases, and 13 bases separated the two germline ends.

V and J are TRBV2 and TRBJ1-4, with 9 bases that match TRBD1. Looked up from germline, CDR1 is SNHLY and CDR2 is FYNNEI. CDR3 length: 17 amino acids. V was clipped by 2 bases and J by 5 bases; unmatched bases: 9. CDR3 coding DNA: TGTGCCAGCAGTGAACCGCGCGGGGACAGGGTAAATGAAAAACTGTTTTTT. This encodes CASSEPRGDRVNEKLFF.

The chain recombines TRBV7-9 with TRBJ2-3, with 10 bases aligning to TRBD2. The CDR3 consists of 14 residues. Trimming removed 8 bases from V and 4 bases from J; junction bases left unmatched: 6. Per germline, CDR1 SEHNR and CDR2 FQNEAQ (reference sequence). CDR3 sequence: CASAASGSPDTQYF. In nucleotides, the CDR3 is TGTGCCAGCGCGGCTAGCGGGAGTCCAGATACGCAGTATTTT. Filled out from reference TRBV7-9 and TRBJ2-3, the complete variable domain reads DTGVSQNPRHKITKRGQNVTFRCDPISEHNRLYWYRQTLGQGPEFLTYFQNEAQLEKSRLLSDRFSAERPKGSFSTLEIQRTEQGDSAMYLCASAASGSPDTQYFGPGTRLTVL.

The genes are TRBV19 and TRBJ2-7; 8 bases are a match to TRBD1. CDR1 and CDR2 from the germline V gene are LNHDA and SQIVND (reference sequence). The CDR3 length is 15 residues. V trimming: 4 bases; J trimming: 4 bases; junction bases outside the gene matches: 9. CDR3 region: CASSTFQGAAYEQYF. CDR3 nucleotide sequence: TGTGCCAGTAGTACCTTCCAGGGGGCCGCTTACGAGCAGTACTTC.

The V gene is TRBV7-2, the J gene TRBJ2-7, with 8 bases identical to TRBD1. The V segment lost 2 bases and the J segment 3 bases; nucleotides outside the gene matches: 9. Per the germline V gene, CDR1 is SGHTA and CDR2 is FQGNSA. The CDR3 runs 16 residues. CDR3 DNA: TGTGCCAGCAGCTTACGCCCGGGACAGGAAAACTACGAGCAGTACTTC. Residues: CASSLRPGQENYEQYF.

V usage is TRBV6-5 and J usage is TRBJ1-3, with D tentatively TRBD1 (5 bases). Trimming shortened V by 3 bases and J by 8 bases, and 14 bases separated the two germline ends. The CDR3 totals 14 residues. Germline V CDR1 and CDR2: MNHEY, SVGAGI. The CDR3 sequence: CASSYSGGLDTIYF. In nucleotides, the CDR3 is TGTGCCAGCAGTTATTCGGGGGGTTTGGACACCATATATTTT.

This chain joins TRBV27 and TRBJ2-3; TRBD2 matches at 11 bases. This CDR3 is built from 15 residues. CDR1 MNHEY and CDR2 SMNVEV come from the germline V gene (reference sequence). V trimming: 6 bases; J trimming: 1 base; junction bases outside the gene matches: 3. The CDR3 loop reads CASRRTSGRTDTQYF. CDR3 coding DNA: TGTGCCAGCAGGCGGACTAGCGGGCGCACAGATACGCAGTATTTT.

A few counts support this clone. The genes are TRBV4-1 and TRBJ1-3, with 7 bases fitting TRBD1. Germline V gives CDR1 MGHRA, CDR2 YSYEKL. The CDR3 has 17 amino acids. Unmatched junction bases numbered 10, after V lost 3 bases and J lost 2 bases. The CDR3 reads CASSQGPNRGAGNTIYF. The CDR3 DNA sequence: TGCGCCAGCAGCCAGGGACCAAACAGGGGAGCTGGAAACACCATATATTTT.

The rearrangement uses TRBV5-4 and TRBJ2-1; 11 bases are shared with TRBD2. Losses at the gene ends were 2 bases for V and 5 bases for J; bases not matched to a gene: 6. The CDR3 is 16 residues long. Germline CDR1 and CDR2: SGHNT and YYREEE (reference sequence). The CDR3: CASSFNGLAGNNEQFF. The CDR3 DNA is TGTGCCAGCAGCTTTAACGGACTAGCGGGTAACAATGAGCAGTTCTTC.

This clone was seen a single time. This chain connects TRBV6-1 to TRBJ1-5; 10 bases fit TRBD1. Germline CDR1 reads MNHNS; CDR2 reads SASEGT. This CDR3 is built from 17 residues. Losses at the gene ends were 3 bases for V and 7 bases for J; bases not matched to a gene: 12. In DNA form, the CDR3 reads TGTGCCAGCAGTGAGCAGGGACAGGGGTGGCGTTGGCAGCCCCAGCATTTT. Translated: CASSEQGQGWRWQPQHF.

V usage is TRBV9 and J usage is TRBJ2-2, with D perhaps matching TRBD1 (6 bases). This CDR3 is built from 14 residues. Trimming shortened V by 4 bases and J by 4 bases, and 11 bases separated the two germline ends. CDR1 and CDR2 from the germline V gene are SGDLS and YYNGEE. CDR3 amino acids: CASSPRTVTGELFF. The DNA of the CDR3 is TGTGCCAGCAGCCCCCGGACAGTCACCGGGGAGCTGTTTTTT.